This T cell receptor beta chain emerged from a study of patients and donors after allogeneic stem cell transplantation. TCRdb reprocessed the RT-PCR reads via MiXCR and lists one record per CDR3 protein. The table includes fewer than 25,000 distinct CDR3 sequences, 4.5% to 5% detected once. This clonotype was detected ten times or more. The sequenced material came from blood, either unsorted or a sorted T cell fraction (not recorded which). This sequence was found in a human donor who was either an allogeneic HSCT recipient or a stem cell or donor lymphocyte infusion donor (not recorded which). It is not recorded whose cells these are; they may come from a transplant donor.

DNA for the CDR3: TGTGCCACTACGAGGGCAGGGGGCATTGAGGGCTATGGCTACACCTTC. Its translation: CATTRAGGIEGYGYTF. This sequence joins TRBV6-1 and TRBJ1-2; 8 bases fit TRBD1. Germline values: CDR1 MNHNS, CDR2 SASEGT. The CDR3 is 16 residues long. V dropped 10 bases and J dropped 4; count of bases not matched to a gene: 17.